This T cell receptor (beta chain) was obtained from a study of blood T cell repertoires in COVID-19. Overall study context: The study drew acute and convalescent COVID-19 samples from the United States, Italy and Spain. Nucleic acid was either cDNA or gDNA, and it came from T cells, B-cell-depleted T cells, or PBMCs.

Under the authors' procedure: How many nucleated cells were present was estimated from reference gene primer amplification. Sequencing used immunoSEQ multiplex PCR; TCRdb keeps in-frame clones, though not all of them. The V and J calls and clone size are taken from that table; D and trimming were inferred from the DNA. Among approximately 69,000 clones listed, roughly 83% were seen once. Trimming shortened V by 3 bases and J by 6 bases, and 14 bases separated the two germline ends. The CDR3 runs to 15 residues. Germline lookup yields CDR1 MNHNS and CDR2 SASEGT. The chain recombines TRBV6-1 with TRBJ1-4; D not certain. Sequenced input: peripheral blood. The receptor was derived from an elderly woman with acute or convalescent COVID-19. Here the CDR3 DNA reads TGTGCCAGCAGTGACCCACGGGAAGGGTATGAAAAACTGTTTTTT. Protein: CASSDPREGYEKLFF.